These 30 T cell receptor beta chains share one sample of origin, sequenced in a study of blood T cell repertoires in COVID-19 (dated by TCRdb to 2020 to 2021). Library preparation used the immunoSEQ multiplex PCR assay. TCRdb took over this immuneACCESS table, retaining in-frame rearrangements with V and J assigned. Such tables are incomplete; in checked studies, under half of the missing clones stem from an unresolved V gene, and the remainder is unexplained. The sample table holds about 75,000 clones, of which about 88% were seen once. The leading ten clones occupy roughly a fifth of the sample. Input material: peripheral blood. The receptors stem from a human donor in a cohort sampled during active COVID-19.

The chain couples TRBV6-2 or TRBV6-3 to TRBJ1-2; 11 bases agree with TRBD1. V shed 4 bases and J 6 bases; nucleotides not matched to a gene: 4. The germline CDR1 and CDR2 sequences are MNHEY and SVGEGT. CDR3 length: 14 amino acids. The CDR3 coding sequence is TGTGCCAGCAGTTCAGGACAGGGGGCGCATGGCTACACCTTC. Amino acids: CASSSGQGAHGYTF.

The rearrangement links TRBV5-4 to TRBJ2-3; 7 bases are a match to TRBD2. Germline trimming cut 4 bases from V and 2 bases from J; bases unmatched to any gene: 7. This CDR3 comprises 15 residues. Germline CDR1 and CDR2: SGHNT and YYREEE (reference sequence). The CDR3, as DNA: TGTGCCAGCAGCATAGTAGCGGGCTACACAGATACGCAGTATTTT. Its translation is CASSIVAGYTDTQYF. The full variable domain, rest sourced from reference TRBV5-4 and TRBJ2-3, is ETGVTQSPTHLIKTRGQQVTLRCSSQSGHNTVSWYQQALGQGPQFIFQYYREEENGRGNFPPRFSGLQFPNYSSELNVNALELDDSALYLCASSIVAGYTDTQYFGPGTRLTVL.

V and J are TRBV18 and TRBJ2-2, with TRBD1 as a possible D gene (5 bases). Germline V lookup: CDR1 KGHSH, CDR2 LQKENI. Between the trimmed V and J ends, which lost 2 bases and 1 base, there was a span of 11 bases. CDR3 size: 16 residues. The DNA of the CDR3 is TGTGCCAGCTCACCATTCCAGACAGTGAACACCGGGGAGCTGTTTTTT. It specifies CASSPFQTVNTGELFF. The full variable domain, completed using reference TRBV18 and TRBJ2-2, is NAGVMQNPRHLVRRRGQEARLRCSPMKGHSHVYWYRQLPEEGLKFMVYLQKENIIDESGMPKERFSAEFPKEGPSILRIQQVVRGDSAAYFCASSPFQTVNTGELFFGEGSRLTVL.

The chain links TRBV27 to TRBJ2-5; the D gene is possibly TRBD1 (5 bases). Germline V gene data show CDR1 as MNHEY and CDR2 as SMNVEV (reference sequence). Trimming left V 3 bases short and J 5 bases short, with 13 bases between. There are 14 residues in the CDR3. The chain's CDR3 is CASSLGLGWETQYF. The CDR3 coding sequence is TGTGCCAGCAGTTTGGGGCTGGGCTGGGAGACCCAGTACTTC.

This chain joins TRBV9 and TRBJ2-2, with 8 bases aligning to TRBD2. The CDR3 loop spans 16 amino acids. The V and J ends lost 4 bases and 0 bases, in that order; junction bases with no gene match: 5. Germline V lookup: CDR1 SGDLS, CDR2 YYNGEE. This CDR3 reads CASSSTSGANTGELFF. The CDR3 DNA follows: TGTGCCAGCAGCAGTACTAGCGGTGCGAACACCGGGGAGCTGTTTTTT.

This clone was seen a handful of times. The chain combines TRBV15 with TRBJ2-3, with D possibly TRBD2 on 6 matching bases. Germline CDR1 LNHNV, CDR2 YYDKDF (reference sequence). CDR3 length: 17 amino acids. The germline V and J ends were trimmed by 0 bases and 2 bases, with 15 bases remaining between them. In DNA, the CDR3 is TGTGCCACCAGCAGAGATCTAGGGGAGGCTCCCACAGATACGCAGTATTTT. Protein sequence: CATSRDLGEAPTDTQYF.

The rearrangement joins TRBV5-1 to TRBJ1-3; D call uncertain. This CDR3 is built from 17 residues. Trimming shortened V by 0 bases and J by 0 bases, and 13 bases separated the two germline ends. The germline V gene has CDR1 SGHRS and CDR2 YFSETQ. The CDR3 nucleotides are TGCGCCAGCAGCTTGGTGGCTACCAGACTCTCTGGAAACACCATATATTTT. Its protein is CASSLVATRLSGNTIYF.

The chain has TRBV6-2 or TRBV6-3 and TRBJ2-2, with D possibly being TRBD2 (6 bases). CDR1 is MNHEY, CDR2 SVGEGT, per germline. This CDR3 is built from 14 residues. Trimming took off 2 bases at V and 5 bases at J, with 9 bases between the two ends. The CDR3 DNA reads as TGTGCCAGCAGTTACATGGACTATACCGGGGAGCTGTTTTTT. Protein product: CASSYMDYTGELFF.

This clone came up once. CDR3 in amino acids: CASSSLAGGLGTQYF. CDR3 bases: TGTGCCAGCAGCTCACTAGCGGGGGGCCTGGGGACGCAGTATTTT. The V call is TRBV7-2, the J call TRBJ2-3; 12 nucleotides align to TRBD2. The CDR3 length is 15 residues. CDR1 and CDR2 (germline): SGHTA, FQGNSA. With V trimmed by 4 bases and J by 9 bases, 8 bases remained unmatched.

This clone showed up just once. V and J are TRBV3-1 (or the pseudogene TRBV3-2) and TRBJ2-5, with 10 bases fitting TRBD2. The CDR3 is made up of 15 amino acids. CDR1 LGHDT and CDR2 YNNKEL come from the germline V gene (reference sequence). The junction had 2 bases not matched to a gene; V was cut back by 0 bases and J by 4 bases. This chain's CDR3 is CASSQEAGGAETQYF. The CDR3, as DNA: TGTGCCAGCAGCCAAGAAGCGGGGGGGGCAGAGACCCAGTACTTC.

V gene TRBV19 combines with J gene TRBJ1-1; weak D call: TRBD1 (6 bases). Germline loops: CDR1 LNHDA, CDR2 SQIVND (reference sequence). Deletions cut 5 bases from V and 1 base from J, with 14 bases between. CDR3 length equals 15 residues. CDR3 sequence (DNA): TGTGCCAGTAGTCCCGGACAGTTAAGGAACACTGAAGCTTTCTTT. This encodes CASSPGQLRNTEAFF.

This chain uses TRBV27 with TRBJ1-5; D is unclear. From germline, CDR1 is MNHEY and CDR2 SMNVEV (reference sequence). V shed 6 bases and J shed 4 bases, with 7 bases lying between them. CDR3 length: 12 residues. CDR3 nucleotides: TGTGCCAGCAGGCGAACTAATCAGCCCCAGCATTTT. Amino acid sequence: CASRRTNQPQHF.

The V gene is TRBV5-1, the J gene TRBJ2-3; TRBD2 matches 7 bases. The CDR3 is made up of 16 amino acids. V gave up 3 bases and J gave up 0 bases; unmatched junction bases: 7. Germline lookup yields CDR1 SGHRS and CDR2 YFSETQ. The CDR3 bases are TGCGCCAGCAGCTCCGCGTCGGGAGGTAGCACAGATACGCAGTATTTT. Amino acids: CASSSASGGSTDTQYF.

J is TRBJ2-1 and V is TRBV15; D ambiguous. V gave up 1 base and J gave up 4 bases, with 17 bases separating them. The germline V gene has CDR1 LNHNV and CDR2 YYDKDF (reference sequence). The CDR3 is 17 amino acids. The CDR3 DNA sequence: TGTGCCACCAGCAGAGCCCTGGGCCCCGGTCTGTACAATGAGCAGTTCTTC. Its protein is CATSRALGPGLYNEQFF.

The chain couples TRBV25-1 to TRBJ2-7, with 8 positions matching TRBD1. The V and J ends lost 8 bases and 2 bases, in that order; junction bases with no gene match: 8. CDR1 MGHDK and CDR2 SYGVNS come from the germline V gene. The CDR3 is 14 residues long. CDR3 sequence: CASGQGMKAYEQYF. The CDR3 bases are TGTGCCAGCGGACAGGGAATGAAAGCCTACGAGCAGTACTTC.

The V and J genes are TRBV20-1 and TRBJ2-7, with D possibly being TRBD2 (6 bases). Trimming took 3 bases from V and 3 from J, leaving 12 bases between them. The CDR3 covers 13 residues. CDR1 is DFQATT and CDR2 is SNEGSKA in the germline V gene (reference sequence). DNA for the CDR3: TGCAGTGCTAGTGGTGGACTAATCTACGAGCAGTACTTC. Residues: CSASGGLIYEQYF.

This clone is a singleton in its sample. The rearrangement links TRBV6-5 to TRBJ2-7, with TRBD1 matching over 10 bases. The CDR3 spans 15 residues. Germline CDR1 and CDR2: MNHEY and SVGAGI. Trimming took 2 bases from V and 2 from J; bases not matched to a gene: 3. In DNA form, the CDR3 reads TGTGCCAGCAGTTACCGACAGGGGGCCGCCTACGAGCAGTACTTC. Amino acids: CASSYRQGAAYEQYF.

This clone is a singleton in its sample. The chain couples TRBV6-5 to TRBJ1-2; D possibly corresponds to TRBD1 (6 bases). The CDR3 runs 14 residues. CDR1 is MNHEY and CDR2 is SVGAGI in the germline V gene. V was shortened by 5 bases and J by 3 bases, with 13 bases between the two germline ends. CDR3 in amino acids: CASSRQTGYYGYTF. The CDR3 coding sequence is TGTGCCAGCAGTCGACAAACAGGGTACTATGGCTACACCTTC.

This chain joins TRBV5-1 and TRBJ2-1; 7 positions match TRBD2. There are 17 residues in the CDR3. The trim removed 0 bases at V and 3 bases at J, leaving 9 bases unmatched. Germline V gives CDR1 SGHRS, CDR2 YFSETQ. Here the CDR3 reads CASSLAPSGTIYNEQFF. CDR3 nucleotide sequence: TGCGCCAGCAGCTTGGCCCCTAGCGGAACAATCTACAATGAGCAGTTCTTC.

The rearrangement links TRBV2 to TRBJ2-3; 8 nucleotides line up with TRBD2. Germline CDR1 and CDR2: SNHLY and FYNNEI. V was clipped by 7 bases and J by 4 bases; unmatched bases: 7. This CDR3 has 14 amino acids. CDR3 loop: CASKAGGVPDTQYF. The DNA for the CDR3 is TGTGCCAGCAAGGCGGGAGGTGTGCCAGATACGCAGTATTTT.

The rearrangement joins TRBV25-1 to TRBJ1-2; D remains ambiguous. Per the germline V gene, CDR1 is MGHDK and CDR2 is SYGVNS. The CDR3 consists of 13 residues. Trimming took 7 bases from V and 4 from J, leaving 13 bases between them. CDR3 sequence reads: CASTRGVSYGYTF. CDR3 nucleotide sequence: TGTGCCAGCACCCGAGGCGTCTCCTATGGCTACACCTTC.

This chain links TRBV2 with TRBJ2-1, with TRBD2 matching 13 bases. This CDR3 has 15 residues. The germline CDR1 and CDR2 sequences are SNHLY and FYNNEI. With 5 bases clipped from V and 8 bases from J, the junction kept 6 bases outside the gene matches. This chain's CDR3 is CASSPRTSGSYEQFF. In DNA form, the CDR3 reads TGTGCCAGCAGTCCACGGACTAGCGGGAGCTATGAGCAGTTCTTC.

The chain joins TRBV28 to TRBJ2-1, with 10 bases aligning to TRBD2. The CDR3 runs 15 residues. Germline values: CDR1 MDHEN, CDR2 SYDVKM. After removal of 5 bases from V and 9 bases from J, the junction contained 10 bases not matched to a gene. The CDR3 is CASSQGLARGIEQFF. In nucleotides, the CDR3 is TGTGCCAGCAGTCAGGGACTAGCGCGGGGGATTGAGCAGTTCTTC.

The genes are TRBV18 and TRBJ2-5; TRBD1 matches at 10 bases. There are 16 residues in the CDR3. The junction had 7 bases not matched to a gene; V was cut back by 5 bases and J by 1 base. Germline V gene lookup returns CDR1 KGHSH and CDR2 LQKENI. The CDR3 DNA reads TGTGCCAGCTCAACCCTGGGACAGGGGATCCAAGAGACCCAGTACTTC. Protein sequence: CASSTLGQGIQETQYF.

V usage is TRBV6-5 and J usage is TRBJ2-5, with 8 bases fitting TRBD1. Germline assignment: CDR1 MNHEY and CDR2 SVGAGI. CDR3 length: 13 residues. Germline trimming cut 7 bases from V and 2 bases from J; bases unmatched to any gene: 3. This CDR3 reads CASTRQGQETQYF. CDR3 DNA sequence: TGTGCCAGCACCCGACAGGGGCAAGAGACCCAGTACTTC.

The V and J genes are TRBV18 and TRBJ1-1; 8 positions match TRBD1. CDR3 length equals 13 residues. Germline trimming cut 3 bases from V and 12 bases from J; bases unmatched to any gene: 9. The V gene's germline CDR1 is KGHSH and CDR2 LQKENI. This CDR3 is CASSPGQGEWTFF. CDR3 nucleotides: TGTGCCAGCTCACCCGGACAGGGCGAGTGGACTTTCTTT.

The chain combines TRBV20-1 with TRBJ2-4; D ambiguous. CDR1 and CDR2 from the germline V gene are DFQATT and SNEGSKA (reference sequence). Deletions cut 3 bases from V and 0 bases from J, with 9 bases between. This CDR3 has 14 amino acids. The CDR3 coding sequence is TGCAGTGCTAGTTGGGCACCAGCCAAAAACATTCAGTACTTC. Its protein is CSASWAPAKNIQYF.

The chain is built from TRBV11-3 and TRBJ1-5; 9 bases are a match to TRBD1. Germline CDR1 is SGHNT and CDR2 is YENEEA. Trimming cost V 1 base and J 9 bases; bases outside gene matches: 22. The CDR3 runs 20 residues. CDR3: CASSLGDRVGYISPDRPQHF. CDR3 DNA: TGTGCCAGCAGCTTAGGGGACAGGGTAGGGTACATCTCCCCCGATCGGCCCCAGCATTTT. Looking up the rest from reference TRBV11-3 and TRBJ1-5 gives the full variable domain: EAGVVQSPRYKIIEKKQPVAFWCNPISGHNTLYWYLQNLGQGPELLIRYENEEAVDDSQLPKDRFSAERLKGVDSTLKIQPAELGDSAVYLCASSLGDRVGYISPDRPQHFGDGTRLSIL.

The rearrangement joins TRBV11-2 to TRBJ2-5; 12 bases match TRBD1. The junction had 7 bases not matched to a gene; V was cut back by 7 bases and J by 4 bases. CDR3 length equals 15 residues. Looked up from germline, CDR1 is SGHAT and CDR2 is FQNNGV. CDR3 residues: CASNPGDRGLETQYF. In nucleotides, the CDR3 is TGTGCCAGCAACCCTGGGGACAGGGGGCTAGAGACCCAGTACTTC.

The CDR3 DNA sequence: TGTGCCAGCAGCAAAGTTAGCGGGGCGAACACCGGGGAGCTGTTTTTT. Protein: CASSKVSGANTGELFF. The chain uses TRBV21-1 and TRBJ2-2; the D call of TRBD2 is as the table states it, not checked on the DNA. TRBV21-1 is a known pseudogene. The CDR3 is made up of 16 amino acids.